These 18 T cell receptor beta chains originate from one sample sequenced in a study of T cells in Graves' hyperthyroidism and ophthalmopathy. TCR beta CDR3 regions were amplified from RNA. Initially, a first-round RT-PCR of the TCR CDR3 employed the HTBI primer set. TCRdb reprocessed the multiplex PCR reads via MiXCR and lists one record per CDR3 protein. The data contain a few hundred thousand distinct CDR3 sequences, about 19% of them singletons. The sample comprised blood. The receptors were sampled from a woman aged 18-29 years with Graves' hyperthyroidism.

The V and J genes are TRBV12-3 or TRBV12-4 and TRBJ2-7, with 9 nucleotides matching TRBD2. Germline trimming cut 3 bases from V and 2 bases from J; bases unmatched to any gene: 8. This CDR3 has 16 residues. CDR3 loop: CASSLLASGETYEQYF. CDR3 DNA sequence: TGTGCCAGCAGTTTGCTCGCTAGCGGGGAGACCTACGAGCAGTACTTC.

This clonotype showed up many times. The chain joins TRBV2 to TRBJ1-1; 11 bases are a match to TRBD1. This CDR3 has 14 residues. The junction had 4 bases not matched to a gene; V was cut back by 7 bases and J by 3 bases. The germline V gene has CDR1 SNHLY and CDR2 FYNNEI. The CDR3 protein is CASTGTGGYTEAFF. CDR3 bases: TGTGCCAGCACAGGGACAGGGGGATACACTGAAGCTTTCTTT.

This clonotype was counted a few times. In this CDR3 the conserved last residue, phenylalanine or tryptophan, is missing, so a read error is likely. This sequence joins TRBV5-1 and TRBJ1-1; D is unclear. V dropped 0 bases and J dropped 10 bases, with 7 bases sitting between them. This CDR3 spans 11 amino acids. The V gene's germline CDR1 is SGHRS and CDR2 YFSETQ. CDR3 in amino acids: CASSLERRAFL. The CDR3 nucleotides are TGCGCCAGCAGCTTGGAACGGAGAGCTTTCCTT.

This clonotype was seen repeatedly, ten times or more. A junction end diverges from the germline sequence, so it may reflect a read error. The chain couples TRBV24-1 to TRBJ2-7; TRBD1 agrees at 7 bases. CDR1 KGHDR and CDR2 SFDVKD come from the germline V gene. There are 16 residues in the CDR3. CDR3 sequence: CATSARAGTATYEQYF. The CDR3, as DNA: TGTGCCACCAGTGCCAGAGCCGGGACAGCGACCTACGAGCAGTATTTC.

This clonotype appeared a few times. The chain's CDR3 is CASSVDGHPGGGELFF. The CDR3, as DNA: TGTGCCAGCAGCGTAGACGGACACCCCGGGGGCGGGGAGCTGTTTTTT. The V gene is TRBV9, the J gene TRBJ2-2; D might be TRBD2 (6 bases). This CDR3 region has 16 residues. Germline-derived CDR1 and CDR2 are SGDLS and YYNGEE. The ends were cut back, 0 bases at V and 7 bases at J, with 16 bases in the middle.

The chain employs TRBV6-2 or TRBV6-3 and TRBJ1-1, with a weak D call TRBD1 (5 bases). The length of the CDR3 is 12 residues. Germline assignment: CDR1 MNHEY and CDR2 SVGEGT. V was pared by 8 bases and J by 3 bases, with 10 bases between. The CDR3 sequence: CASRQRDTEAFF. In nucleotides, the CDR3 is TGTGCCAGCCGACAGAGGGACACTGAAGCTTTCTTT.

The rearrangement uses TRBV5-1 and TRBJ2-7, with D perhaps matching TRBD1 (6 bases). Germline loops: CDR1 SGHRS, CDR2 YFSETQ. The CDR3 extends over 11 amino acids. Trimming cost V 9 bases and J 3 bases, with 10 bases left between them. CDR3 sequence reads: CAIWTDYEQYF. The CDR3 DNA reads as TGCGCCATCTGGACAGACTACGAGCAGTACTTC.

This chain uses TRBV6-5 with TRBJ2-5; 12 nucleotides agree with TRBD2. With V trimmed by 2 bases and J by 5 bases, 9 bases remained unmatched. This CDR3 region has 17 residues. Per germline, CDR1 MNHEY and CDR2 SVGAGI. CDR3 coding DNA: TGTGCCAGCAGTTACGCCCTAGCGGGAGGGTCGAGGGAGACCCAGTACTTC. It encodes CASSYALAGGSRETQYF.

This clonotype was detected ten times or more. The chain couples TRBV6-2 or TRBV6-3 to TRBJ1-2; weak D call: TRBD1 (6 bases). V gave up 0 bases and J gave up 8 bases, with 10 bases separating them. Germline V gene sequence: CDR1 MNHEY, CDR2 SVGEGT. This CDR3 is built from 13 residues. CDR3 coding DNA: TGTGCCAGCAGTTACTCGAGGGACACCGGCTACACCTTC. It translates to CASSYSRDTGYTF.

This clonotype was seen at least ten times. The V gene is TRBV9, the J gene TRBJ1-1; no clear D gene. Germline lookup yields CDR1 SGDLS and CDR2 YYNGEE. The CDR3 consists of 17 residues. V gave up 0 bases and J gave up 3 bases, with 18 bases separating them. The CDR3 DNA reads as TGTGCCAGCAGCGTAGACCCCGAGGAGACATCGTACACTGAAGCTTTCTTT. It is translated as CASSVDPEETSYTEAFF.

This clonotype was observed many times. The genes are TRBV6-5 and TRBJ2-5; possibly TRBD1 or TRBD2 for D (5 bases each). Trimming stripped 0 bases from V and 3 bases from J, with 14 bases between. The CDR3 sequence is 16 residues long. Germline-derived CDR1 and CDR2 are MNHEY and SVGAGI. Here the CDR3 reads CASSYSTAWGKETQYF. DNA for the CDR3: TGTGCCAGCAGTTACTCGACAGCGTGGGGGAAAGAGACCCAGTACTTC.

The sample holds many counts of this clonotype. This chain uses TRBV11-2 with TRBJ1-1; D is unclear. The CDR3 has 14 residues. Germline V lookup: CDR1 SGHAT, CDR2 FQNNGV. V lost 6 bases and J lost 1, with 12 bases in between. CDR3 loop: CASSRGRSNTEAFF. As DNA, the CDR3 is TGTGCCAGCAGTCGAGGAAGATCGAACACTGAAGCTTTCTTT.

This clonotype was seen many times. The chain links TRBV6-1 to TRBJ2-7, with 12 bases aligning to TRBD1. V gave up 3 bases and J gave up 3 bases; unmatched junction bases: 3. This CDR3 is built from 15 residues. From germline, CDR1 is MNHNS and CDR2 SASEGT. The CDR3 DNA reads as TGTGCCAGCAGTGAGGGACAGGGGGCTTTCTACGAGCAGTACTTC. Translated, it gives CASSEGQGAFYEQYF.

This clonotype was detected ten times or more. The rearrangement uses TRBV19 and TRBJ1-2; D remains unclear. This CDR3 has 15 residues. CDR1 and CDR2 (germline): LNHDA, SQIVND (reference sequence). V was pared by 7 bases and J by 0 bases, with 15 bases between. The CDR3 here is CASTTDAGANYGYTF. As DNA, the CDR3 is TGTGCCAGTACCACTGATGCAGGAGCTAACTATGGCTACACCTTC.

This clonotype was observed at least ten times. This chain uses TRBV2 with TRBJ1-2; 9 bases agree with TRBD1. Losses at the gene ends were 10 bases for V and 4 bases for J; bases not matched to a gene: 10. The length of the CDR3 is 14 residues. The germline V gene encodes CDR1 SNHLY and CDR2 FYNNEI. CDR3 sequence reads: CATYRDRATYGYTF. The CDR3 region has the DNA TGTGCCACCTATCGGGACAGGGCAACCTATGGCTACACCTTC.

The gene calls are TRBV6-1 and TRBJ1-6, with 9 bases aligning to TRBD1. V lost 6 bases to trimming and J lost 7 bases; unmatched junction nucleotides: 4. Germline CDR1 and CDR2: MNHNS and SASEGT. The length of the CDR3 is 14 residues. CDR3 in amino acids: CASSTDRGNSPLHF. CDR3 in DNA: TGTGCCAGCAGCACGGACAGGGGCAATTCACCCCTCCACTTT.

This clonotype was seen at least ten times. The CDR3 DNA reads as TGTGCCACCAGTGATCCCACCGGACAGGGAATCTATGGCTACACCTTC. The encoded protein is CATSDPTGQGIYGYTF. This chain uses TRBV24-1 with TRBJ1-2, with 8 bases that match TRBD1. Trimming at V came to 3 bases and at J to 4 bases, leaving 9 bases not matched to a gene. The germline CDR1 and CDR2 sequences are KGHDR and SFDVKD. CDR3 length: 16 residues.

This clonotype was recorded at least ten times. The CDR3 is CADLVLGRPQHF. CDR3 DNA: TGTGCCGATTTGGTCCTGGGGCGGCCCCAGCATTTT. The rearrangement uses TRBV12-3 or TRBV12-4 and TRBJ1-5, with D maybe TRBD1 (5 bases). The length of the CDR3 is 12 residues. V was trimmed by 11 bases and J by 9 bases, leaving 17 bases between them.